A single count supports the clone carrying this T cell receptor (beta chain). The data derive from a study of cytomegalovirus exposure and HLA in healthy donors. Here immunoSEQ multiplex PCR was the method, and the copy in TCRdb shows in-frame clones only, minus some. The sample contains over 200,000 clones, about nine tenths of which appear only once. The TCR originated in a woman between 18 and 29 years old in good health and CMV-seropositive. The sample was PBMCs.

The CDR3 region is CASSLRQTPIEAFF. The CDR3 DNA is TGTGCCAGCAGCTTAAGACAGACGCCGATTGAAGCTTTCTTT. V gene TRBV13 combines with J gene TRBJ1-1; tentatively, D is TRBD1 (5 bases). CDR1 PRHDT and CDR2 FYEKMQ come from the germline V gene (reference sequence). CDR3 length: 14 residues. V lost 2 bases and J lost 7, with 14 bases in between.